The sequence of this T cell receptor beta chain was determined in a study of blood T cell repertoires in COVID-19. Turning to the study itself: In each case, the material was cDNA or gDNA derived from T cells, B-cell-depleted T cells, or PBMCs.

Patients at the Seattle site were enrolled during active infection and followed longitudinally. Source study methods: Estimated nucleated cell counts came from reference gene primer amplification. Sequencing used immunoSEQ multiplex PCR; TCRdb keeps in-frame clones, though not all of them. The DNA gave D and trimming, while V, J and clone size come from that table. The data show about 52,000 clones, 65% to 85% seen once. In germline, CDR1 is SGHRS, CDR2 YFSETQ. The ends lost 0 bases at V and 6 bases at J; junction bases unmatched: 11. The CDR3 has 16 residues. The specimen was peripheral blood. The receptor was derived from a woman older than 75 with COVID-19, enrolled during active disease. The chain combines TRBV5-1 with TRBJ2-7; 8 positions match TRBD2. CDR3 sequence reads: CASSLASGQPEREQYF. In DNA form, the CDR3 reads TGCGCCAGCAGCTTGGCTAGCGGGCAGCCCGAGCGCGAGCAGTACTTC.